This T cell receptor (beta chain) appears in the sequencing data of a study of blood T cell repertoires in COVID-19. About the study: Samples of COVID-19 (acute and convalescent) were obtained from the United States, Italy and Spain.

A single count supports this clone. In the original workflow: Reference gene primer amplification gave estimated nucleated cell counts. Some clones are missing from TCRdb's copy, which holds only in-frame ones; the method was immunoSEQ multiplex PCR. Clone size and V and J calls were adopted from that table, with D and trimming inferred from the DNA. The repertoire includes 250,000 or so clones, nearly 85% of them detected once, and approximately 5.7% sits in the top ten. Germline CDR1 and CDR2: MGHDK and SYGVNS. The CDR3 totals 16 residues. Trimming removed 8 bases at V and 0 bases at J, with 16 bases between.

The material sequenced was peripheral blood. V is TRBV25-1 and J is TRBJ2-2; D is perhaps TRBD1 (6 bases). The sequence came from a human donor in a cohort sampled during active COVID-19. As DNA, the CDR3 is TGTGCCAGCCCGTGCCCGGACAGTCCGAACACCGGGGAGCTGTTTTTT. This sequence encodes CASPCPDSPNTGELFF.